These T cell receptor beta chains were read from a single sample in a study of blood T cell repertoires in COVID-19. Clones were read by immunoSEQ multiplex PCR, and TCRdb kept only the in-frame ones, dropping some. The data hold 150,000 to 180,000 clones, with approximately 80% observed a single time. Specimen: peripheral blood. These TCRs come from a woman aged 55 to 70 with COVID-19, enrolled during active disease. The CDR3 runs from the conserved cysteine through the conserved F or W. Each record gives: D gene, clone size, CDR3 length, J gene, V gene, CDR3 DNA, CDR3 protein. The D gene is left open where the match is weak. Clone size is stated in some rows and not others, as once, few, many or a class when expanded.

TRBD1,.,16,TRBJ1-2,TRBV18,TGTGCCAGCTCACCTACGGGACAGCCCACTAACTATGGCTACACCTTC,CASSPTGQPTNYGYTF
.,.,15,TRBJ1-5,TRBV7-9,TGTGCCAGCAGCTTAGCGGGAGAGGGCAATCAGCCCCAGCATTTT,CASSLAGEGNQPQHF
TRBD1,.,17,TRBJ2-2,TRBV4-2,TGTGCCAGCAGCCAAGAGACTGATGGGACAGGGGCCGGGGAGCTGTTTTTT,CASSQETDGTGAGELFF
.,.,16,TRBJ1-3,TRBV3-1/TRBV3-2,TGTGCCAGCAGCCAAACCGGGACTTACTCTGGAAACACCATATATTTT,CASSQTGTYSGNTIYF
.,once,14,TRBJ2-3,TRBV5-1,TGCGCCAGCAGCTTGCAACTTTTCACAGATACGCAGTATTTT,CASSLQLFTDTQYF
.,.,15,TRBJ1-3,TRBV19,TGTGCCAGTAGTACGACAGCTTTCTCTGGAAACACCATATATTTT,CASSTTAFSGNTIYF
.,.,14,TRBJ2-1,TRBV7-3,TGTGCCAGCAGCTCCTTCGGTTCCGGAGGGGTGCAGTTCTTC,CASSSFGSGGVQFF
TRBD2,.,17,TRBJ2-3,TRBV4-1,TGCGCCAGCAGCCAACGGCTAGCGGGAGGGCAGTCAGATACGCAGTATTTT,CASSQRLAGGQSDTQYF
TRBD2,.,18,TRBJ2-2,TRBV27,TGTGCCAGCAGTGGAAGGACTAGCGGGGGGGCCCGAGGCGGGGAGCTGTTTTTT,CASSGRTSGGARGGELFF
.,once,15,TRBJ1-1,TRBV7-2,TGTGCCAGCAGCCCTAGGCAGGGAAGGTCGACTGAAGCTTTCTTT,CASSPRQGRSTEAFF
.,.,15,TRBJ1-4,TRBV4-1,TGCGCCAGCAGCCAACTACTCCCCATGAGGGAAAAACTGTTTTTT,CASSQLLPMREKLFF
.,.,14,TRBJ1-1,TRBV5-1,TGCGCCAGCAGCCTAAATTCAGGGAACACTGAAGCTTTCTTT,CASSLNSGNTEAFF
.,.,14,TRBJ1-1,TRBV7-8,TGTGCCAGCAGCTTAGTATCGGGAACCAGTGAAGCTTTCTTT,CASSLVSGTSEAFF